This TCR beta chain emerged from a study of shared clonotypes between healthy human individuals. Study-wide findings and caveats: Enrolling few donors narrowed the genetic and exposure-history diversity that was represented. Among donors, the sharing of clonotypes was expected to be influenced by sequencing depth.

Splitting the CD4+ cells yielded a CD45RA+ naive subset and a CD45RA-negative memory subset. To note about this clone: Its antigen is currently unknown.

This CDR3 region has 18 residues. V lost 2 bases and J 2 bases, leaving 21 bases between the germline ends. Germline V gene lookup returns CDR1 SEHNR and CDR2 FQNEAQ (reference sequence). Profiled with immunoSEQ multiplex PCR; TCRdb holds only in-frame clones, not every one. The sample includes about 2.4 million clones, under 95% seen only once; the top ten take around 0.37%. This TCR derives from a young man in good health. Some clones in this sample may be carry-over from other donors' samples. Source material: naive CD4+ T cells from PBMCs. Specified subset: CD45RA+ positively selected. The chain joins TRBV7-9 to TRBJ1-2; possibly TRBD1 for D (6 bases). CDR3 sequence: CASSLSGRGLLRNYGYTF. The CDR3 DNA sequence: TGTGCCAGCAGCTTAAGCGGCAGGGGACTTTTACGGAACTATGGCTACACCTTC.